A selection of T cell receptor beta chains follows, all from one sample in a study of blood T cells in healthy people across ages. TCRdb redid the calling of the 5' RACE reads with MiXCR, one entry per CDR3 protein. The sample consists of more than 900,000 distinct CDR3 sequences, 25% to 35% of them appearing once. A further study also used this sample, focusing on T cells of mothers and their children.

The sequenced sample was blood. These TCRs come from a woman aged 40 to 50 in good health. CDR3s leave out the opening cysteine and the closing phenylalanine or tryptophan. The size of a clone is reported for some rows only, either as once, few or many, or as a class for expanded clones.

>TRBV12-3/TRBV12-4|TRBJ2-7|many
ASSLQGVKQY
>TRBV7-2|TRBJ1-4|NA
ASRGDRTSREKLF
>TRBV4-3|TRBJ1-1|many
ASSQDFQANTEAF
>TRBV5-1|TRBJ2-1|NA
ASSGGGGLGNEQF
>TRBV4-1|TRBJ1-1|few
ASSQEEGVGTEAF
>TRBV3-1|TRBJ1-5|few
ASSQDMTVNQPQH
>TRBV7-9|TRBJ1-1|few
ASSFNEVNTEAF
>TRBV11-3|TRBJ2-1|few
ASSLGLGGGAFNEQF
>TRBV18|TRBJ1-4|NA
ASSPPLGLQRATNEKLF
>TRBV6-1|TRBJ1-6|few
ASSEALVTSYNSPLH
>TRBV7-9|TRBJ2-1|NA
ATRTAPNGQF
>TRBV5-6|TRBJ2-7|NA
TSSLVQDNEQY
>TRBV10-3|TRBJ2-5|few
AISGSREETQY
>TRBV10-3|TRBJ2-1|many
AIRGQANYNEQF
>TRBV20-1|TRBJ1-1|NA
SASARRSEAF